Each of the 23 T cell receptor beta chains below was sequenced from the same sample in a study of T cell responses to AZD1222 COVID-19 vaccine. Clones were sequenced by immunoSEQ multiplex PCR, and TCRdb holds only the in-frame ones, with some missing. The sample contains about 170,000 clones, about 83% of which appear only once. The source was peripheral blood, collected 28 days after the second AZD1222 dose. The source of these receptors is an adult who received the AZD1222 COVID-19 vaccine.

The chain combines TRBV5-6 with TRBJ1-1; D not resolved. Looked up from germline, CDR1 is SGHDT and CDR2 is YYEEEE. Trimming pared 4 bases from V and 1 base from J, leaving 8 bases between. CDR3 length: 13 residues. The CDR3 protein is CASSGWANTEAFF. CDR3 sequence (DNA): TGTGCCAGCAGCGGATGGGCGAACACTGAAGCTTTCTTT.

The genes are TRBV6-2 or TRBV6-3 and TRBJ1-2; no firm D call. The CDR3 loop spans 11 amino acids. V lost 4 bases, J lost 8 bases, and 8 bases lay in between. The germline V gene has CDR1 MNHEY and CDR2 SVGEGT. The CDR3 nucleotides are TGTGCCAGCAGTTTCTCTGGCGGCTACACCTTC. As protein: CASSFSGGYTF.

The chain combines TRBV4-1 with TRBJ2-7, with unresolved D. Germline lookup yields CDR1 MGHRA and CDR2 YSYEKL. This CDR3 is 18 amino acids long. V was trimmed by 0 bases and J by 0 bases, leaving 18 bases between them. The CDR3 region is CASSQDTLGVDRSYEQYF. DNA of the CDR3: TGCGCCAGCAGCCAAGACACTCTTGGGGTGGATCGCTCCTACGAGCAGTACTTC.

The rearrangement links TRBV2 to TRBJ2-3; D unresolved. This CDR3 spans 13 amino acids. CDR1 and CDR2 from the germline V gene are SNHLY and FYNNEI. V was clipped by 4 bases and J by 2 bases, with 7 bases between them. CDR3 nucleotide sequence: TGTGCCAGCAGTGGTCGCCTCACAGATACGCAGTATTTT. Protein product: CASSGRLTDTQYF.

This clone was recorded once. The chain combines TRBV7-9 with TRBJ1-5; D perhaps matches TRBD1 (6 bases). The length of the CDR3 is 17 residues. The germline V and J ends were trimmed by 1 base and 6 bases, with 19 bases remaining between them. CDR1 is SEHNR and CDR2 is FQNEAQ in the germline V gene (reference sequence). The CDR3 DNA follows: TGTGCCAGCAGCTTAGAAGCAGGGGAAGGCCCGGGTCAGCCCCAGCATTTT. This codes for CASSLEAGEGPGQPQHF.

Worth noting for this clone: It may be a read error: a sequence one base away is much more abundant. Other DNA sequences in this sample translate to the same CDR3. The CDR3 is CASSELAGGQETQYF. CDR3 nucleotides: TGTGCCAGCAGTGAATTAGCGGGGGGGCAAGAGACCCAGTACTTC. The rearrangement joins TRBV6-1 to TRBJ2-5; 11 positions agree with TRBD2. Trimming cost V 2 bases and J 2 bases; bases outside gene matches: 1. Germline values: CDR1 MNHNS, CDR2 SASEGT. This CDR3 region has 15 residues.

The chain joins TRBV6-1 to TRBJ2-1; D unclear. The CDR3 sequence is 12 residues long. Germline CDR1 MNHNS, CDR2 SASEGT. Trimming removed 2 bases from V and 7 bases from J, with 6 bases in between. CDR3 nucleotide sequence: TGTGCCAGCAGTGAACCCCCTAATGAGCAGTTCTTC. Translated, it gives CASSEPPNEQFF.

This clone was seen just once. The V call is TRBV27, the J call TRBJ1-3; a possible D gene is TRBD1 (5 bases). The V and J ends lost 5 bases and 0 bases respectively, with 17 bases between them. This CDR3 has 17 amino acids. Per germline, CDR1 MNHEY and CDR2 SMNVEV (reference sequence). The CDR3 bases are TGTGCCAGCAGTCCCGGGACTGGAAAACCCTCTGGAAACACCATATATTTT. It specifies CASSPGTGKPSGNTIYF.

This clone was found once. The chain joins TRBV4-1 to TRBJ2-7; D remains ambiguous. V was trimmed by 0 bases and J by 0 bases, leaving 12 bases between them. Germline-derived CDR1 and CDR2 are MGHRA and YSYEKL. The CDR3 contains 16 residues. Here the CDR3 reads CASSQDPGASSYEQYF. DNA for the CDR3: TGCGCCAGCAGCCAAGATCCCGGAGCTAGCTCCTACGAGCAGTACTTC.

This clone was counted only a few times. The chain employs TRBV4-2 and TRBJ1-2; tentative D call: TRBD1 (6 bases). V lost 1 base and J 2 bases, leaving 11 bases between the germline ends. The CDR3 extends over 15 amino acids. The germline CDR1 and CDR2 sequences are LGHNA and YNFKEQ. In DNA form, the CDR3 reads TGTGCCAGCAGCCAAGTCGAGGGACAAAACTATGGCTACACCTTC. Protein sequence: CASSQVEGQNYGYTF.

The V and J genes are TRBV11-2 and TRBJ1-2; 11 positions agree with TRBD1. This CDR3 has 15 amino acids. Looked up from germline, CDR1 is SGHAT and CDR2 is FQNNGV. After removal of 4 bases from V and 3 bases from J, the junction contained 4 bases not matched to a gene. CDR3 DNA sequence: TGTGCCAGCAGCTCGCGGGACAGGGGGTACTATGGCTACACCTTC. This sequence encodes CASSSRDRGYYGYTF.

This clone has just a few counts. The rearrangement joins TRBV6-5 to TRBJ2-7; D is undetermined. The CDR3 contains 14 residues. Deletions cut 5 bases from V and 0 bases from J, with 11 bases between. CDR1 and CDR2 from the germline V gene are MNHEY and SVGAGI. CDR3 residues: CASSNGQLSYEQYF. The CDR3 nucleotides are TGTGCCAGCAGTAATGGCCAGCTCTCCTACGAGCAGTACTTC.

The gene calls are TRBV7-2 and TRBJ2-7, with D perhaps being TRBD1 or TRBD2 (5 bases each). Germline CDR1 reads SGHTA; CDR2 reads FQGNSA. Trimming shortened V by 5 bases and J by 0 bases, and 14 bases separated the two germline ends. The CDR3 spans 15 residues. This CDR3 is CASSRGGFSSYEQYF. The CDR3, as DNA: TGTGCCAGCAGCCGGGGCGGTTTCAGCTCCTACGAGCAGTACTTC.

The chain recombines TRBV6-6 with TRBJ2-4; D may match TRBD1 or TRBD2 (6 bases each). V lost 5 bases and J 2 bases, leaving 19 bases between the germline ends. The V gene's germline CDR1 is MNHNY and CDR2 SVGAGI (reference sequence). CDR3 size: 17 residues. CDR3 residues: CASSRRGGRSPKNIQYF. CDR3 bases: TGTGCCAGCAGTCGAAGAGGGGGGAGGTCCCCCAAAAACATTCAGTACTTC.

The V call is TRBV5-4, the J call TRBJ2-3, with TRBD1 matching 7 bases. Per the germline V gene, CDR1 is SGHNT and CDR2 is YYREEE (reference sequence). J gave up 3 bases and V 4 bases, and 11 bases lay outside the gene matches. This CDR3 region has 16 residues. The CDR3 DNA follows: TGTGCCAGCAGCCCCCCCACAGGGGCCGGTACAGATACGCAGTATTTT. Its translation is CASSPPTGAGTDTQYF.

This sequence joins TRBV7-2 and TRBJ2-1; D unclear. This CDR3 comprises 14 residues. V shed 1 base and J shed 5 bases, with 9 bases lying between them. Germline CDR1 is SGHTA and CDR2 is FQGNSA. CDR3 nucleotide sequence: TGTGCCAGCAGCTTAGTCGCTTGGGACAATGAGCAGTTCTTC. Amino acids: CASSLVAWDNEQFF.

The V call is TRBV5-4, the J call TRBJ2-1; 7 bases are shared with TRBD2. The CDR3 is made up of 17 amino acids. With V trimmed by 4 bases and J by 0 bases, 10 bases remained unmatched. CDR1 and CDR2 (germline): SGHNT, YYREEE (reference sequence). The CDR3, as DNA: TGTGCCAGCAGCCCATCCTCGGGGAGGGGCTCCTACAATGAGCAGTTCTTC. Protein product: CASSPSSGRGSYNEQFF.

V gene TRBV5-5 combines with J gene TRBJ1-1, with D hard to call. Germline CDR1 SGHKS, CDR2 YYEKEE (reference sequence). Trimming cost V 5 bases and J 0 bases, with 11 bases left between them. This CDR3 contains 14 residues. CDR3 sequence (DNA): TGTGCCAGCAGGCTCGGCAGGCTGAACACTGAAGCTTTCTTT. It translates to CASRLGRLNTEAFF.

The chain is built from TRBV4-1 and TRBJ2-7; the match to TRBD2 covers 13 bases. The germline V gene encodes CDR1 MGHRA and CDR2 YSYEKL. The V gene end was trimmed by 3 bases and the J gene end by 4 bases; junction bases not matched to a gene: 6. This CDR3 is 16 amino acids long. CDR3 coding DNA: TGCGCCAGCAGCCAGCCACTAGCGGGGGGGAGGTACGAGCAGTACTTC. Protein sequence: CASSQPLAGGRYEQYF.

The rearrangement uses TRBV5-6 and TRBJ2-7; D remains unclear. The CDR3 totals 12 residues. Germline CDR1 reads SGHDT; CDR2 reads YYEEEE. The ends were cut back, 1 base at V and 3 bases at J, with 5 bases in the middle. Here the CDR3 DNA reads TGTGCCAGCAGCTTGCACCTCTACGAGCAGTACTTC. Its translation is CASSLHLYEQYF. Looking up the rest from reference TRBV5-6 and TRBJ2-7 gives the full variable domain: DAGVTQSPTHLIKTRGQQVTLRCSPKSGHDTVSWYQQALGQGPQFIFQYYEEEERQRGNFPDRFSGHQFPNYSSELNVNALLLGDSALYLCASSLHLYEQYFGPGTRLTVT.

The V gene is TRBV25-1, the J gene TRBJ2-5; D remains ambiguous. Germline V gene lookup returns CDR1 MGHDK and CDR2 SYGVNS. Trimming took 3 bases from V and 5 from J, leaving 10 bases between them. The CDR3 is 13 amino acids. CDR3 bases: TGTGCCAGCAGTGATCAACAGAGGGAGACCCAGTACTTC. It specifies CASSDQQRETQYF.

V usage is TRBV18 and J usage is TRBJ2-1; a weak D match, TRBD1 (5 bases). Trimming removed 1 base at V and 0 bases at J, with 10 bases between. This CDR3 spans 16 amino acids. Germline assignment: CDR1 KGHSH and CDR2 LQKENI. Here the CDR3 DNA reads TGTGCCAGCTCACCACTTCAGGGAAGCTCCTACAATGAGCAGTTCTTC. Protein product: CASSPLQGSSYNEQFF.

The chain employs TRBV10-3 and TRBJ1-6; 9 bases are a match to TRBD1. Trimming took 1 base from V and 9 from J; bases not matched to a gene: 13. The CDR3 loop spans 18 amino acids. Germline CDR1 and CDR2: ENHRY and SYGVKD. This chain's CDR3 is CAISEFNLSWGQGSPLHF. The DNA of the CDR3 is TGTGCCATCAGTGAGTTCAACCTCTCTTGGGGACAGGGTTCACCCCTCCACTTT.